The T cell receptor (beta chain) under discussion was sequenced for a study of T cell responses to AZD1222 COVID-19 vaccine. Study results and limitations: The breadth and depth of Spike-specific TCRs increased once two AZD1222 doses had been given. The study identified only five or six AZD1222 recipients as seropositive at baseline. Scientists sampled the repertoires only once the peak T cell response had passed. Of spike-specific TCRs, nearly half reportedly target regions left unmutated in variants.

About this clone itself: No antigen is known for it.

Trimming removed 0 bases at V and 5 bases at J, with 14 bases between. Germline CDR1 is MNHEY and CDR2 is SVGAGI. The CDR3 has 15 amino acids. TCRdb's table, derived via immunoSEQ multiplex PCR, lists solely in-frame clones and lacks some. Among roughly 130,000 clones listed, about 89% were seen once. The starting material was peripheral blood, obtained 28 days after the second dose of the MenACWY control vaccine. The chain couples TRBV6-5 to TRBJ2-7, with TRBD1 as a possible D gene (7 bases). This TCR came from an adult who received the MenACWY meningococcal vaccine as a control. CDR3 nucleotides: TGTGCCAGCAGTTACTCGAGCGGAGGGGGCCACGAGCAGTACTTC. This encodes CASSYSSGGGHEQYF.